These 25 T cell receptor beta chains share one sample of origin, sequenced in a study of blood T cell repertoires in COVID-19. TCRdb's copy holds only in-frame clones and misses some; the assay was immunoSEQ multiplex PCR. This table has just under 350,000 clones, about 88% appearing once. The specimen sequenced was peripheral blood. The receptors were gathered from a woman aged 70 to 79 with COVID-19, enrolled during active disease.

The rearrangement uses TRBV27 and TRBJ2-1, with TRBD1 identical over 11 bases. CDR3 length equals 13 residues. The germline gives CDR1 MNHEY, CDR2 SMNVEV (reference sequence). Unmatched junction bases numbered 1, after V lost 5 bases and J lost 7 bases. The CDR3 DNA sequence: TGTGCCAGCAGTCGGGACAGGGGGAATGAGCAGTTCTTC. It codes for CASSRDRGNEQFF.

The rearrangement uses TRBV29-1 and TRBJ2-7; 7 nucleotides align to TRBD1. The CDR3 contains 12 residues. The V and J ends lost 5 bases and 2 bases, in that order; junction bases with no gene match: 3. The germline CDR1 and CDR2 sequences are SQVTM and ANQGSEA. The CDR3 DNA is TGCAGCGTTTGGGACAGTCCCTACGAGCAGTACTTC. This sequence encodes CSVWDSPYEQYF.

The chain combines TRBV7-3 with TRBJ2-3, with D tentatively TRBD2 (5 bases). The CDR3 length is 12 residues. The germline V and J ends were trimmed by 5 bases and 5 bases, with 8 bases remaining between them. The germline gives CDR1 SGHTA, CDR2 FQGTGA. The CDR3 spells CASSIAGDTQYF. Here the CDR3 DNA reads TGTGCCAGCAGCATTGCGGGAGATACGCAGTATTTT.

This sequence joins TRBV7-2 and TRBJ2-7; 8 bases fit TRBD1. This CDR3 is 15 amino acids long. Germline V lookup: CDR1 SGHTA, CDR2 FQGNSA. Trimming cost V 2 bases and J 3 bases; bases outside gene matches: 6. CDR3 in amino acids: CASSLNSGGFYEQYF. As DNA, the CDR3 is TGTGCCAGCAGCTTAAACTCAGGGGGCTTCTACGAGCAGTACTTC. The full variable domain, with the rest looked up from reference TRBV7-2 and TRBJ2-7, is GAGVSQSPSNKVTEKGKDVELRCDPISGHTALYWYRQSLGQGLEFLIYFQGNSAPDKSGLPSDRFSAERTGGSVSTLTIQRTQQEDSAVYLCASSLNSGGFYEQYFGPGTRLTVT.

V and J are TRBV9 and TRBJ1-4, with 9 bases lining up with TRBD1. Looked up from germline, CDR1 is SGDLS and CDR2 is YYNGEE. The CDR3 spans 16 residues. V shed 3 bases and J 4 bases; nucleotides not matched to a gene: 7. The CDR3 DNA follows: TGTGCCAGCAGCGCATTACAGGGGGCCGGTAATGAAAAACTGTTTTTT. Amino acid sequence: CASSALQGAGNEKLFF.

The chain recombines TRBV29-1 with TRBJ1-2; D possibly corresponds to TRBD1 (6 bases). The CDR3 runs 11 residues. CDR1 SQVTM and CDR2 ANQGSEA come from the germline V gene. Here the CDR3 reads CNVQGDYGYTF. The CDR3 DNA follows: TGCAATGTACAGGGCGACTATGGCTACACCTTC.

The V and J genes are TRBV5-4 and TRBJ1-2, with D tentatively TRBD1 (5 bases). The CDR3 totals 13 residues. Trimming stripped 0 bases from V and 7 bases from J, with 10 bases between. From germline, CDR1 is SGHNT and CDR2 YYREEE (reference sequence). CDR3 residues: CASSLVGRLGYTF. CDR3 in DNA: TGTGCCAGCAGCTTGGTGGGGCGGCTTGGCTACACCTTC.

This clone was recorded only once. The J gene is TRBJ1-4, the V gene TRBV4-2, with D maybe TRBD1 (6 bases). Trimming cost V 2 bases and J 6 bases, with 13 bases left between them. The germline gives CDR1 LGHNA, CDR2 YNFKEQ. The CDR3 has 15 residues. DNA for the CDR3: TGTGCCAGCAGCCAAACGGACAGATCCGATGAAAAACTGTTTTTT. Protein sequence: CASSQTDRSDEKLFF.

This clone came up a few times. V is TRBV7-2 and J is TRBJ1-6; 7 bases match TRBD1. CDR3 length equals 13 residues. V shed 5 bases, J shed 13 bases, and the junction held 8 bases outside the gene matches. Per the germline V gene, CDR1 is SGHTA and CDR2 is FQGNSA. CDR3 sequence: CASSPGTARPLHF. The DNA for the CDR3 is TGTGCCAGCAGCCCCGGGACAGCCAGGCCCCTCCACTTT.

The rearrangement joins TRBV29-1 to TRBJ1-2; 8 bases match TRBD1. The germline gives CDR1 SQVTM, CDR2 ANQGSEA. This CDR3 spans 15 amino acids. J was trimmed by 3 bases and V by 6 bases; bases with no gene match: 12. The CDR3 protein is CSVEWTGRSHYGYTF. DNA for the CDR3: TGCAGCGTGGAGTGGACAGGGAGGTCCCACTATGGCTACACCTTC. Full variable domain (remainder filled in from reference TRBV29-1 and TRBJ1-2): SAVISQKPSRDICQRGTSLTIQCQVDSQVTMMFWYRQQPGQSLTLIATANQGSEATYESGFVIDKFPISRPNLTFSTLTVSNMSPEDSSIYLCSVEWTGRSHYGYTFGSGTRLTVV.

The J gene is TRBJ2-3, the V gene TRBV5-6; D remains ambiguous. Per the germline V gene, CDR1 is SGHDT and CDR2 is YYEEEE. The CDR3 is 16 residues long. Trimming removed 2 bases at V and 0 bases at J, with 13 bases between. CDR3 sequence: CASSFRQTGSTDTQYF. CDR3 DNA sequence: TGTGCCAGCAGCTTCAGACAAACCGGAAGCACAGATACGCAGTATTTT.

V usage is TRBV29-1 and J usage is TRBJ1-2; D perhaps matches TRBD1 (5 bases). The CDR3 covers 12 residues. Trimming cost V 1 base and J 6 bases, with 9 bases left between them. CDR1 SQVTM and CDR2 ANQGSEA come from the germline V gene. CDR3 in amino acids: CSVEGRVDGYTF. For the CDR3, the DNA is TGCAGCGTTGAAGGCAGGGTAGATGGCTACACCTTC.

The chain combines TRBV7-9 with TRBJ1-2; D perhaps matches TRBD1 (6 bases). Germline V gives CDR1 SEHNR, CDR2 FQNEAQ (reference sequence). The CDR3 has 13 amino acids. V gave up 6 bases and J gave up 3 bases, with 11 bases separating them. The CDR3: CASSPQGDYGYTF. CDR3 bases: TGTGCCAGCAGTCCACAGGGCGACTATGGCTACACCTTC. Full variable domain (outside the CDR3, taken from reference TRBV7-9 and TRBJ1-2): DTGVSQNPRHKITKRGQNVTFRCDPISEHNRLYWYRQTLGQGPEFLTYFQNEAQLEKSRLLSDRFSAERPKGSFSTLEIQRTEQGDSAMYLCASSPQGDYGYTFGSGTRLTVV.

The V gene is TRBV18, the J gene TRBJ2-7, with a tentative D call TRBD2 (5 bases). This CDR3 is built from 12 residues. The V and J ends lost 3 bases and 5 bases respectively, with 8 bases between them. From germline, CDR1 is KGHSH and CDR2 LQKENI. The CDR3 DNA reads TGTGCCAGCTCACCCACTAGTAACGAGCAGTACTTC. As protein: CASSPTSNEQYF.

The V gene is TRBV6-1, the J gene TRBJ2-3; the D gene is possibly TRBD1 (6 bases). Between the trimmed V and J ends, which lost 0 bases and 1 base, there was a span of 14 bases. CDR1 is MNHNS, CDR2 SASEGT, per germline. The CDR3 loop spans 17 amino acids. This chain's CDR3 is CASSEAPRGTRTDTQYF. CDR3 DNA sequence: TGTGCCAGCAGTGAAGCGCCCAGGGGCACTCGCACAGATACGCAGTATTTT.

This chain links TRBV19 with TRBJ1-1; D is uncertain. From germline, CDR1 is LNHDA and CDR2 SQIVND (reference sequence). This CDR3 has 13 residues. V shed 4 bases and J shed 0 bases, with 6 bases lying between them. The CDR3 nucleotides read TGTGCCAGTAGTACCACAGTGAACACTGAAGCTTTCTTT. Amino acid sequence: CASSTTVNTEAFF.

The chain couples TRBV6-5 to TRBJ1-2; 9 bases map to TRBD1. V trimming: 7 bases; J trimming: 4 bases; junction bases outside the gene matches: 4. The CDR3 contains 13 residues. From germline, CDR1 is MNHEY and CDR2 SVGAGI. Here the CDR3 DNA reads TGTGCCAGCAACGACAGGGGGTTCTATGGCTACACCTTC. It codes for CASNDRGFYGYTF.

The CDR3 loop reads CASSEAKYGRGVQAFF. The CDR3 region has the DNA TGTGCCAGCAGTGAAGCAAAGTATGGTCGGGGGGTCCAAGCTTTCTTT. The chain joins TRBV6-1 to TRBJ1-1, with D perhaps matching TRBD1 (5 bases). The germline CDR1 and CDR2 sequences are MNHNS and SASEGT. V lost 0 bases and J 9 bases, leaving 20 bases between the germline ends. This CDR3 has 16 residues.

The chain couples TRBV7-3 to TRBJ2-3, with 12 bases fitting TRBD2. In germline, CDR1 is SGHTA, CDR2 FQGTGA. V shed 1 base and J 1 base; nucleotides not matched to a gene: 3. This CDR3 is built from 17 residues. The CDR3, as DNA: TGTGCCAGCAGCTTAATGACTAGCGGGGGTCGCACAGATACGCAGTATTTT. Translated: CASSLMTSGGRTDTQYF. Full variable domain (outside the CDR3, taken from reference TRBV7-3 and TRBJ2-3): GAGVSQTPSNKVTEKGKYVELRCDPISGHTALYWYRQSLGQGPEFLIYFQGTGAADDSGLPNDRFFAVRPEGSVSTLKIQRTERGDSAVYLCASSLMTSGGRTDTQYFGPGTRLTVL.

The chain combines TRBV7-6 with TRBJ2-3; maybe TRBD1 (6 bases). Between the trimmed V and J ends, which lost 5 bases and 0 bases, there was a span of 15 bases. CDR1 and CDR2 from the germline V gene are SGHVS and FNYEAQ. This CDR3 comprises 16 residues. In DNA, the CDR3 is TGTGCCAGCAGCCCCCAACAGGGTATTAGCACAGATACGCAGTATTTT. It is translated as CASSPQQGISTDTQYF.

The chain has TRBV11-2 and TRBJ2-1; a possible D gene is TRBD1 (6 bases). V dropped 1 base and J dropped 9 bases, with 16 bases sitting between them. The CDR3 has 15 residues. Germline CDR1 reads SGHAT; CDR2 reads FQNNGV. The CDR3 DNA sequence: TGTGCCAGCAGCTTAGGTCTTTCAGGGGACGCTGAGCAGTTCTTC. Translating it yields CASSLGLSGDAEQFF.

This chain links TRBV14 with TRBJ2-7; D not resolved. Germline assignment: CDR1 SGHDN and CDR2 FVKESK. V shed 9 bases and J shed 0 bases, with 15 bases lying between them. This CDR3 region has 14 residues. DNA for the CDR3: TGTGCCAGTCGGAGCTTCAGCAGCTCCTACGAGCAGTACTTC. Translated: CASRSFSSSYEQYF.

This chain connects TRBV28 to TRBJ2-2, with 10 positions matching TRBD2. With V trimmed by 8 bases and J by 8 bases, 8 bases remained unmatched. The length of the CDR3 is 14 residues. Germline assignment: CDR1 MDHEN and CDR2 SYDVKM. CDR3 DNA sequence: TGTGCCAGCCCAGCGGGGGGGCCGGATGGGGAGCTGTTTTTT. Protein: CASPAGGPDGELFF.

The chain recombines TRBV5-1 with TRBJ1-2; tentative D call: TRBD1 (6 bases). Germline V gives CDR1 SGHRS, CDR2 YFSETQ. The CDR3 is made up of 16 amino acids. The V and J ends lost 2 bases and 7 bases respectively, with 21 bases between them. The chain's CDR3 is CASSFSGENIGSGYTF. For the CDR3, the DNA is TGCGCCAGCAGCTTCTCAGGGGAAAATATTGGCTCTGGCTACACCTTC.

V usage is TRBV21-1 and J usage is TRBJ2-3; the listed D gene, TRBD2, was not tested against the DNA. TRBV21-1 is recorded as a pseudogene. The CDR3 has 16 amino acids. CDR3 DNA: TGTGCCAGCAGGGTACGGGGGGGGCCGAGCACAGATACGCAGTATTTT. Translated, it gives CASRVRGGPSTDTQYF.